This T cell receptor beta chain was sequenced for a study of response to subunit inactivated influenza vaccine (dated by TCRdb to the late 2010s). About the investigation overall: Deep quantitative T cell receptor repertoire profiling was used in the study to track responses to a trivalent subunit inactivated influenza vaccine.

A remark on this clonotype: What antigen it recognizes has not been identified. No much larger clone is present one base from it, and per-base qualities are unavailable.

Libraries were prepared through RT-PCR. Sequencer: Illumina HiSeq 2500. TCRdb reran the public reads through fastp at Q25 and MiXCR, keeping productive beta chains. For every CDR3 protein sequence, its rows merge into one entry that carries the most common genes and DNA. The sample table shows around 520,000 distinct CDR3 sequences, and 10% to 15% are seen once. The ten largest clones add up to roughly a tenth of the sample. Points the paper makes about the study in general: The authors proposed that each seasonal influenza vaccination may bring in only a limited number of new T cells.

Germline trimming: 1 base from V, 5 bases from J; junction bases outside gene matches: 7. The germline V gene (reference sequence) supplies CDR1 SEHNR and CDR2 FQNEAQ. The CDR3 spans 15 residues, from the cysteine through the phenylalanine. The sequence is cut down to CDR3 DNA, 45 bases in frame from base 1. The V gene is TRBV7-9 and the J gene is TRBJ1-2, with 7 bases matching TRBD1. The clonotype comes from a man aged 50 to 59 who received an inactivated influenza vaccine. Donor details come from another sample of the same person, matched by shared clones. Sample: PBMCs from blood, taken on the day of vaccination. The sequenced DNA is TGTGCCAGCAGCTTAGAGTTGGGACAGAATTATGGCTACACCTTC. Translation gives CASSLELGQNYGYTF.